This T cell receptor beta chain was sequenced for a study of control samples from healthy donors and cancer patients. The V and J ends lost 3 bases and 6 bases, in that order; junction bases with no gene match: 11. This CDR3 spans 16 amino acids. Germline CDR1 and CDR2: LNHDA and SQIVND (reference sequence). Generated by immunoSEQ multiplex PCR, the TCRdb table keeps only in-frame clones and is missing some. The data show about 89,000 clones, with approximately 87% seen just once and 2% to 2.5% held by the top ten. This sequence originates from a woman aged 40-49 years in good health. This chain connects TRBV19 to TRBJ1-2, with 9 bases fitting TRBD1. Specimen: blood. The CDR3 loop is CASSISFWDRVNGYTF. In nucleotides, the CDR3 is TGTGCCAGTAGTATCTCCTTTTGGGACAGGGTTAATGGCTACACCTTC. The full variable domain, its missing parts supplied by reference TRBV19 and TRBJ1-2, is DGGITQSPKYLFRKEGQNVTLSCEQNLNHDAMYWYRQDPGQGLRLIYYSQIVNDFQKGDIAEGYSVSREKKESFPLTVTSAQKNPTAFYLCASSISFWDRVNGYTFGSGTRLTVV.